Below are 21 T cell receptor beta chains sequenced from a single sample in a study of blood T cells in healthy people across ages (dated by TCRdb to the mid-2010s). Receptor libraries were prepared by 5' RACE. Sequencing relied on an Illumina HiSeq 2500. A second PCR of roughly 7 to 12 cycles was performed with a sample-barcoded 5' primer and a J-beta primer mix. Starting from the raw public reads, TCRdb applied fastp trimming at Q25, assembled clones with MiXCR and retained in-frame beta chains. CDR3 protein duplicates are merged, each entry listing the most common genes and DNA. The sample data list roughly 1.7 million distinct CDR3 sequences, and roughly 30% of these were observed just once. Roughly 12% of the sample is in the top ten clones. The sample was blood. Source of these receptors: a woman aged 25 to 39 in good health.

Many counts were recorded for this clonotype. The chain uses TRBV4-2 and TRBJ2-7; 13 nucleotides agree with TRBD2. The CDR3 loop spans 16 amino acids. After removal of 2 bases from V and 2 bases from J, the junction contained 3 bases not matched to a gene. Germline loops: CDR1 LGHNA, CDR2 YNFKEQ. The chain's CDR3 is CASSQPGTSGTYEQYF. CDR3 bases: TGTGCCAGCAGCCAACCAGGGACTAGCGGGACCTACGAGCAGTACTTC.

This clonotype has a handful of counts. The gene calls are TRBV29-1 and TRBJ1-1; 10 bases are shared with TRBD1. J lost 3 bases, V lost 6 bases, and 4 bases had no gene match. Germline V CDR1 and CDR2: SQVTM, ANQGSEA. This CDR3 region has 13 residues. The CDR3 DNA follows: TGCAGCGTGGGGGACAGGGGACACACTGAAGCTTTCTTT. It translates to CSVGDRGHTEAFF. Using reference TRBV29-1 and TRBJ1-1 for the parts outside the CDR3, the full variable domain is SAVISQKPSRDICQRGTSLTIQCQVDSQVTMMFWYRQQPGQSLTLIATANQGSEATYESGFVIDKFPISRPNLTFSTLTVSNMSPEDSSIYLCSVGDRGHTEAFFGQGTRLTVV.

The V and J genes are TRBV27 and TRBJ1-2; 7 bases align to TRBD1. This CDR3 is built from 16 residues. J lost 1 base, V lost 3 bases, and 8 bases had no gene match. Germline CDR1 is MNHEY and CDR2 is SMNVEV (reference sequence). The CDR3 loop reads CASSFSKGTVNYGYTF. The CDR3 nucleotides read TGTGCCAGCAGTTTCTCGAAAGGGACAGTTAACTATGGCTACACCTTC.

The chain carries TRBV27 and TRBJ2-7; possible D gene TRBD1, 6 bases. V lost 0 bases and J 0 bases, leaving 12 bases between the germline ends. Germline values: CDR1 MNHEY, CDR2 SMNVEV (reference sequence). The CDR3 covers 16 residues. Here the CDR3 DNA reads TGTGCCAGCAGTTTATCGCTGGGGGCCCTCTCCTACGAGCAGTACTTC. Protein product: CASSLSLGALSYEQYF.

This chain connects TRBV12-5 to TRBJ1-1; 9 nucleotides line up with TRBD1. J was trimmed by 1 base and V by 3 bases; bases with no gene match: 3. There are 15 residues in the CDR3. Germline V gene lookup returns CDR1 LGHNT and CDR2 FRNRAP. The CDR3 protein is CASGLGQGTNTEAFF. The CDR3 DNA sequence: TGTGCTAGTGGTTTAGGACAGGGGACGAACACTGAAGCTTTCTTT.

This clonotype was observed many times. The CDR3 DNA is TGTGCCAGCAGCGACCGCCAGCGGGGGGTTCACAACGAGCAGTACTTC. Encoded protein: CASSDRQRGVHNEQYF. The genes are TRBV6-2 or TRBV6-3 and TRBJ2-7, with 9 positions matching TRBD2. V dropped 6 bases and J dropped 5; count of bases not matched to a gene: 14. Germline assignment: CDR1 MNHEY and CDR2 SVGEGT. The CDR3 is made up of 16 amino acids.

This clonotype appeared a few times. CDR3 region: CASSSLEKETQYF. In DNA, the CDR3 is TGTGCCAGCAGCTCACTAGAGAAAGAGACCCAGTACTTC. The rearrangement joins TRBV7-3 to TRBJ2-5, with D maybe TRBD2 (5 bases). Trimming took 4 bases from V and 3 from J, leaving 9 bases between them. The CDR3 runs to 13 residues. CDR1 SGHTA and CDR2 FQGTGA come from the germline V gene.

V and J are TRBV15 and TRBJ1-5, with D possibly being TRBD1 (6 bases). The germline V and J ends were trimmed by 3 bases and 0 bases, with 12 bases remaining between them. Per germline, CDR1 LNHNV and CDR2 YYDKDF (reference sequence). The CDR3 loop spans 16 amino acids. CDR3 nucleotide sequence: TGTGCCACCAGCAGCGGGACAACTTATAGCAATCAGCCCCAGCATTTT. It specifies CATSSGTTYSNQPQHF.

This chain joins TRBV20-1 and TRBJ2-7, with a tentative D call TRBD2 (5 bases). CDR3 length: 14 residues. V was cut by 6 bases and J by 0 bases, with 15 bases left in between. Germline V CDR1 and CDR2: DFQATT, SNEGSKA (reference sequence). The CDR3 sequence is CSAPRVRSSYEQYF. The CDR3, as DNA: TGCAGTGCCCCGAGGGTTCGGAGCTCCTACGAGCAGTACTTC.

As to this clonotype: A much larger clonotype is one base distant, so this may be a read error. The chain joins TRBV9 to TRBJ2-3; the D is unclear. Per germline, CDR1 SGDLS and CDR2 YYNGEE. Trimming pared 2 bases from V and 8 bases from J, leaving 15 bases between. The CDR3 contains 14 residues. Here the CDR3 DNA reads TGTGCCAGCAGCGTGTCCGACCGGGCAGGTACGCAGTATTTT. It is translated as CASSVSDRAGTQYF.

J is TRBJ1-5 and V is TRBV6-6; no clear D. The ends were cut back, 4 bases at V and 6 bases at J, with 16 bases in the middle. The CDR3 is 15 residues long. The V gene's germline CDR1 is MNHNY and CDR2 SVGAGI (reference sequence). The DNA for the CDR3 is TGTGCCAGCAGTTCCTCCTATGGTCAAGGTCAGCCCCAGCATTTT. It codes for CASSSSYGQGQPQHF.

The V call is TRBV5-5, the J call TRBJ2-7; either TRBD1 or TRBD2 may supply D (6 bases each). The CDR3 consists of 16 residues. V was pared by 0 bases and J by 5 bases, with 18 bases between. Germline-derived CDR1 and CDR2 are SGHKS and YYEKEE (reference sequence). This chain's CDR3 is CASSLVPGAASDEQYF. CDR3 nucleotide sequence: TGTGCCAGCAGCTTGGTACCGGGGGCCGCGTCGGACGAGCAGTACTTC.

The chain links TRBV20-1 to TRBJ2-3; D is ambiguous. V was trimmed by 1 base and J by 6 bases, leaving 11 bases between them. The CDR3 contains 13 residues. From germline, CDR1 is DFQATT and CDR2 SNEGSKA (reference sequence). For the CDR3, the DNA is TGCAGTGCTAGAGCCCCAGGAGCGGATACGCAGTATTTT. Residues: CSARAPGADTQYF.

In the case of this clonotype: One end of the junction fails to match germline, which may point to a read error. This chain uses TRBV5-6 with TRBJ2-4; D not certain. With the DNA end fitting TRBJ2-7 better, the J assignment may be wrong. The germline gives CDR1 SGHDT, CDR2 YYEEEE. This CDR3 spans 12 amino acids. The CDR3 bases are TGTGCCGGCAGCTTGGGTCGGAACGAGCAGTACTTC. This translates into CAGSLGRNEQYF.

This clonotype was seen only a few times. One end of the junction varies from germline; a read error may be responsible. CDR3 bases: TGTGCCGGCAGACCCGGGACTGAAAGCTCCTACGAGCAGTACTTC. It yields the protein CAGRPGTESSYEQYF. The gene calls are TRBV12-3 or TRBV12-4 and TRBJ2-7; D is possibly TRBD2 (6 bases). The CDR3 extends over 15 amino acids.

The V gene is TRBV11-2, the J gene TRBJ2-5; D uncertain. CDR3 length: 11 amino acids. Trimming pared 1 base from V and 7 bases from J, leaving 4 bases between. Germline V gene data show CDR1 as SGHAT and CDR2 as FQNNGV. The CDR3 DNA reads TGTGCCAGCAGCTTAGGATGGACCCAGTACTTC. Its translation: CASSLGWTQYF. Using reference TRBV11-2 and TRBJ2-5 for the parts outside the CDR3, the full variable domain is EAGVAQSPRYKIIEKRQSVAFWCNPISGHATLYWYQQILGQGPKLLIQFQNNGVVDDSQLPKDRFSAERLKGVDSTLKIQPAKLEDSAVYLCASSLGWTQYFGPGTRLLVL.

This clonotype was counted between two and nine times. V and J are TRBV7-6 and TRBJ2-7; 12 bases map to TRBD2. There are 14 residues in the CDR3. With V trimmed by 4 bases and J by 4 bases, 2 bases remained unmatched. From germline, CDR1 is SGHVS and CDR2 FNYEAQ. As DNA, the CDR3 is TGTGCCAGCAGCTACACTAGCGGGGGGTACGAGCAGTACTTC. Amino acid sequence: CASSYTSGGYEQYF.

This clonotype has more than one count but fewer than ten. This chain joins TRBV20-1 and TRBJ2-5; D possibly corresponds to TRBD2 (6 bases). CDR1 and CDR2 from the germline V gene are DFQATT and SNEGSKA (reference sequence). The CDR3 is 13 residues long. Trimming cost V 0 bases and J 1 base, with 6 bases left between them. This CDR3 is CSAREEGQETQYF. For the CDR3, the DNA is TGCAGTGCTAGAGAGGAGGGCCAAGAGACCCAGTACTTC.

The chain uses TRBV7-2 and TRBJ1-2; 7 nucleotides agree with TRBD1. V dropped 8 bases and J dropped 4; count of bases not matched to a gene: 7. CDR1 is SGHTA and CDR2 is FQGNSA in the germline V gene. CDR3 size: 13 residues. CDR3 bases: TGTGCCAGCTGGAGGGGACAGTCCTATGGCTACACCTTC. Amino acid sequence: CASWRGQSYGYTF.

J is TRBJ2-5 and V is TRBV20-1; tentative D call: TRBD2 (7 bases). The CDR3 is 15 residues long. CDR1 and CDR2 from the germline V gene are DFQATT and SNEGSKA (reference sequence). Trimming left V 2 bases short and J 2 bases short, with 15 bases between. The CDR3 DNA reads as TGCAGTGCTAGACCCCCGCGGGGGCAGCAAGAGACCCAGTACTTC. As protein: CSARPPRGQQETQYF.

V is TRBV28 and J is TRBJ1-2, with D tentatively TRBD1 (5 bases). This CDR3 is built from 13 residues. V was trimmed by 8 bases and J by 3 bases, leaving 13 bases between them. CDR1 and CDR2 (germline): MDHEN, SYDVKM. CDR3 sequence: CASYSRDHYGYTF. The CDR3 nucleotides are TGTGCCAGCTACTCCCGGGACCACTATGGCTACACCTTC.